The rows below give T cell receptor beta chains drawn from one sample of a study of cytomegalovirus exposure and HLA in healthy donors. Sequencing was performed with immunoSEQ multiplex PCR; in TCRdb, only in-frame clones are kept and a portion is missing. This table has fewer than 150,000 clones, about 78% appearing once. The sequenced material came from PBMCs. These receptors originate from a man aged 50 to 60 in good health and CMV-seronegative. Both conserved end residues are part of each CDR3. Each record gives: J gene, clone size, V gene, D gene, CDR3 DNA, CDR3 protein. The D gene is left open where the match is weak. Not every row has a clone size; where given, it reads once, few, many or a size class.

j_call: TRBJ1-1
clone_size: few
v_call: TRBV6-5
d_call: -
cdr3_nt: TGTGCCAGCAGTTACTCGGGGGGGACTGAAGCTTTCTTT
cdr3_aa: CASSYSGGTEAFF

j_call: TRBJ1-4
clone_size: -
v_call: TRBV7-9
d_call: -
cdr3_nt: TGTGCCAGCAGCTTAGGGGGGCCTCCTAATGAAAAACTGTTTTTT
cdr3_aa: CASSLGGPPNEKLFF

j_call: TRBJ2-1
clone_size: -
v_call: TRBV28
d_call: -
cdr3_nt: TGTGCCAGCAGCCACCCCCAGCACGGGGACTCCTACAATGAGCAGTTCTTC
cdr3_aa: CASSHPQHGDSYNEQFF

j_call: TRBJ2-3
clone_size: -
v_call: TRBV6-5
d_call: -
cdr3_nt: TGTGCCAGCTCCCGGGAGTGGAGAGCAGATACGCAGTATTTT
cdr3_aa: CASSREWRADTQYF

j_call: TRBJ2-1
clone_size: -
v_call: TRBV5-1
d_call: -
cdr3_nt: TGCGCCAGCACCTCCAGGGGGGATTCCTACAATGAGCAGTTCTTC
cdr3_aa: CASTSRGDSYNEQFF

j_call: TRBJ2-4
clone_size: -
v_call: TRBV10-3
d_call: TRBD1
cdr3_nt: TGTGCCATCAGCAGGACAGGGGGCATCGACAAAAACATTCAGTACTTC
cdr3_aa: CAISRTGGIDKNIQYF

j_call: TRBJ2-1
clone_size: -
v_call: TRBV4-2
d_call: TRBD1
cdr3_nt: TGTGCCAGCAGCCATGGCCGGGACAGGGTGGACAATGAGCAGTTCTTC
cdr3_aa: CASSHGRDRVDNEQFF

j_call: TRBJ1-1
clone_size: few
v_call: TRBV5-1
d_call: TRBD1
cdr3_nt: TGCGCCAGCAGCCCCGACAGGGTGGACACTGAAGCTTTCTTT
cdr3_aa: CASSPDRVDTEAFF

j_call: TRBJ1-1
clone_size: -
v_call: TRBV28
d_call: TRBD1
cdr3_nt: TGTGCCAGCATCCCCCCGGGACAGGGGTGGACTGAAGCTTTCTTT
cdr3_aa: CASIPPGQGWTEAFF

j_call: TRBJ2-3
clone_size: -
v_call: TRBV5-4
d_call: -
cdr3_nt: TGCGCCAGCAGCTTGGTCGGCACAGATACGCAGTATTTT
cdr3_aa: CASSLVGTDTQYF

j_call: TRBJ2-3
clone_size: -
v_call: TRBV7-9
d_call: -
cdr3_nt: TGTGCCAGCAGCTCGGGGGCAGATACGCAGTATTTT
cdr3_aa: CASSSGADTQYF